Below are 20 T cell receptor beta chains sequenced from a single sample in a study of regulatory T cells in long-lasting Graves disease. Time point defined: persistent/refractory GD, antithyroid drugs over 5 years with positive TRAb. The TCR library was made from RNA that had been extracted from PBMCs in TRIzol. According to the study, TCR beta libraries were built with iRepertoire HTBI primers and CDR3-region Arm-PCR. Using its own MiXCR run on the multiplex PCR reads, TCRdb lists one record per CDR3 protein. This sample has hundreds of thousands of distinct CDR3 sequences, with 20% to 25% found just once. The source material was peripheral blood mononuclear cells (PBMCs), sampled when the disease was refractory, from a patient treated with antithyroid drugs. The origin of the receptors is a female donor with Graves disease.

The gene calls are TRBV10-3 and TRBJ1-3, with a tentative D call TRBD1 (5 bases). V lost 4 bases and J lost 6, with 16 bases in between. The CDR3 is 15 residues long. The V gene's germline CDR1 is ENHRY and CDR2 SYGVKD. DNA for the CDR3: TGTGCCATCAGTGCAGCGGCAGGGTATCTAAACACCATATATTTT. Translating gives CAISAAAGYLNTIYF.

J is TRBJ2-2 and V is TRBV4-1; 10 bases match TRBD2. Germline assignment: CDR1 MGHRA and CDR2 YSYEKL. The length of the CDR3 is 18 residues. V gave up 1 base and J gave up 3 bases; unmatched junction bases: 8. The CDR3 nucleotides are TGCGCCAGCAGCCAAGGACCAGGACTAGCGGCAGACACCGGGGAGCTGTTTTTT. Residues: CASSQGPGLAADTGELFF.

This clonotype was observed many times. This chain uses TRBV28 with TRBJ2-7; tentatively, D is TRBD1 (6 bases). CDR1 is MDHEN and CDR2 is SYDVKM in the germline V gene. Trimming took off 5 bases at V and 3 bases at J, with 11 bases between the two ends. There are 13 residues in the CDR3. CDR3 coding DNA: TGTGCCAGCAGTACGACAGGTAACTACGAGCAGTACTTC. Protein sequence: CASSTTGNYEQYF.

This chain joins TRBV25-1 and TRBJ2-3; possibly TRBD1 for D (5 bases). With 5 bases removed from V and 2 bases from J, the gap between germline ends came to 11 bases. There are 14 residues in the CDR3. The V gene's germline CDR1 is MGHDK and CDR2 SYGVNS. The chain's CDR3 is CASSPRVSTDTQYF. DNA for the CDR3: TGTGCCAGCAGTCCCAGGGTATCCACAGATACGCAGTATTTT. Full variable domain (missing parts from reference TRBV25-1 and TRBJ2-3): EADIYQTPRYLVIGTGKKITLECSQTMGHDKMYWYQQDPGMELHLIHYSYGVNSTEKGDLSSESTVSRIRTEHFPLTLESARPSHTSQYLCASSPRVSTDTQYFGPGTRLTVL.

Ten or more counts support this clonotype. The chain is built from TRBV6-5 and TRBJ2-6; D uncertain. This CDR3 region has 13 residues. With 3 bases removed from V and 3 bases from J, the gap between germline ends came to 3 bases. Germline assignment: CDR1 MNHEY and CDR2 SVGAGI. The CDR3 here is CASSYGGANVLTF. The CDR3 DNA reads as TGTGCCAGCAGTTATGGTGGGGCCAACGTCCTGACTTTC.

This clonotype was counted between two and nine times. The V gene is TRBV7-9, the J gene TRBJ2-5, with TRBD1 matching 7 bases. Germline assignment: CDR1 SEHNR and CDR2 FQNEAQ (reference sequence). Trimming at V came to 4 bases and at J to 0 bases, leaving 2 bases not matched to a gene. This CDR3 is built from 14 residues. The CDR3 region has the DNA TGTGCCAGCAGCTCACAGGGGAACCAAGAGACCCAGTACTTC. Protein sequence: CASSSQGNQETQYF. The full variable domain, with the rest looked up from reference TRBV7-9 and TRBJ2-5, is DTGVSQNPRHKITKRGQNVTFRCDPISEHNRLYWYRQTLGQGPEFLTYFQNEAQLEKSRLLSDRFSAERPKGSFSTLEIQRTEQGDSAMYLCASSSQGNQETQYFGPGTRLLVL.

Concerning this clonotype itself: With a much larger clone just one base away, this may be a read error. V is TRBV27 and J is TRBJ2-2, with 7 bases fitting TRBD1. The CDR3 is 17 residues long. The germline CDR1 and CDR2 sequences are MNHEY and SMNVEV (reference sequence). The DNA of the CDR3 is TGTGCCAGCAGTTTTGGGACAGCACAATCTTGGGCCGGGGAGCTGTCTTTT. Its translation is CASSFGTAQSWAGELSF.

The chain joins TRBV6-1 to TRBJ2-5; TRBD2 aligns across 7 bases. The CDR3 spans 15 residues. Germline CDR1 is MNHNS and CDR2 is SASEGT. The ends lost 3 bases at V and 5 bases at J; junction bases unmatched: 9. The CDR3 DNA sequence: TGTGCCAGCAGTGATGAGCCGGGAGGATTGGAGACCCAGTACTTC. Its protein product is CASSDEPGGLETQYF.

The V call is TRBV28, the J call TRBJ2-1; 8 nucleotides line up with TRBD2. The CDR3 runs to 15 residues. In germline, CDR1 is MDHEN, CDR2 SYDVKM. V shed 5 bases and J 6 bases; nucleotides not matched to a gene: 9. CDR3 DNA sequence: TGTGCCAGCAGTAGCGGGAGAAGTCGTTTCAATGAGCAGTTCTTC. Residues: CASSSGRSRFNEQFF.

There are many counts of this clonotype. This chain connects TRBV28 to TRBJ1-1; maybe TRBD1 (6 bases). This CDR3 is 14 amino acids long. Germline assignment: CDR1 MDHEN and CDR2 SYDVKM. Trimming left V 7 bases short and J 4 bases short, with 16 bases between. CDR3 sequence reads: CASKPGDKSTEAFF. The CDR3, as DNA: TGTGCCAGCAAACCGGGGGACAAATCCACTGAAGCTTTCTTT. Complete variable domain (other parts from reference TRBV28 and TRBJ1-1): DVKVTQSSRYLVKRTGEKVFLECVQDMDHENMFWYRQDPGLGLRLIYFSYDVKMKEKGDIPEGYSVSREKKERFSLILESASTNQTSMYLCASKPGDKSTEAFFGQGTRLTVV.

The V call is TRBV19, the J call TRBJ2-2; 7 nucleotides match TRBD1. The V gene end was trimmed by 6 bases and the J gene end by 6 bases; junction bases not matched to a gene: 13. Germline V gives CDR1 LNHDA, CDR2 SQIVND (reference sequence). The CDR3 runs 16 residues. CDR3 nucleotide sequence: TGTGCCAGTAGCGTCCCGGGACAGAGGTTAGCCGGGGAGCTGTTTTTT. The encoded protein is CASSVPGQRLAGELFF.

Many counts were recorded for this clonotype. The chain employs TRBV15 and TRBJ1-4, with 7 nucleotides matching TRBD1. The CDR3 is 14 residues long. CDR1 is LNHNV and CDR2 is YYDKDF in the germline V gene (reference sequence). Germline trimming cut 2 bases from V and 5 bases from J; bases unmatched to any gene: 2. In DNA, the CDR3 is TGTGCCACCAGCAGACCGGGACAGAATGAAAAACTGTTTTTT. Translated, it gives CATSRPGQNEKLFF.

Many counts were recorded for this clonotype. CDR3 sequence (DNA): TGTGCCAGCAGTTTTACCTACGAGCAGTACTTC. Translating it yields CASSFTYEQYF. V gene TRBV28 combines with J gene TRBJ2-7; no clear D gene. V dropped 3 bases and J dropped 2 bases, with 2 bases sitting between them. CDR1 MDHEN and CDR2 SYDVKM come from the germline V gene. CDR3 length equals 11 residues.

This clonotype was detected many times. CDR3: CSVRPGTENSPLHF. DNA for the CDR3: TGCAGCGTGCGACCCGGGACCGAGAATTCACCCCTCCACTTT. V is TRBV29-1 and J is TRBJ1-6, with D possibly matching TRBD1 (5 bases). CDR1 and CDR2 (germline): SQVTM, ANQGSEA. The CDR3 is 14 residues long. With 6 bases removed from V and 7 bases from J, the gap between germline ends came to 16 bases.

This clonotype was found a few times. The chain combines TRBV9 with TRBJ2-4, with 8 bases that match TRBD2. This CDR3 comprises 17 residues. With V trimmed by 3 bases and J by 0 bases, 8 bases remained unmatched. CDR1 is SGDLS and CDR2 is YYNGEE in the germline V gene. In nucleotides, the CDR3 is TGTGCCAGCAGCGGGCCCACTAGCGGACTAGCCAAAAACATTCAGTACTTC. Amino acids: CASSGPTSGLAKNIQYF.

This clonotype was seen repeatedly, ten times or more. A read error may produce the germline difference seen at one junction end. The chain has TRBV28 and TRBJ1-2; D uncertain. CDR1 MDHEN and CDR2 SYDVKM come from the germline V gene. The CDR3 loop spans 13 amino acids. CDR3 sequence reads: CASTLGPHYGYTF. In nucleotides, the CDR3 is TGTGCCAGCACTTTAGGGCCGCACTATGGCTACACCTTC.

This clonotype was seen at least ten times. The V call is TRBV10-3, the J call TRBJ2-7, with a weak D call TRBD1 (7 bases). CDR1 is ENHRY and CDR2 is SYGVKD in the germline V gene. V was cut by 3 bases and J by 5 bases, with 20 bases left in between. This CDR3 is built from 16 residues. The CDR3 sequence: CAISDPTRQGGNEQYF. Written as DNA, the CDR3 is TGTGCCATCAGTGACCCGACCCGACAGGGAGGCAACGAGCAGTACTTC.

This clonotype has just one count. The J gene is TRBJ2-7, the V gene TRBV4-1; D is unclear. Trimming left V 3 bases short and J 3 bases short, with 9 bases between. Germline assignment: CDR1 MGHRA and CDR2 YSYEKL. The CDR3 is 13 amino acids. The chain's CDR3 is CASSHREDYEQYF. The CDR3 region has the DNA TGCGCCAGCAGCCATAGAGAGGACTACGAGCAGTACTTC.

This clonotype was detected ten times or more. The chain recombines TRBV3-1 with TRBJ1-2; 10 bases line up with TRBD1. V was pared by 3 bases and J by 5 bases, with 3 bases of the junction left unmatched. Per germline, CDR1 LGHDT and CDR2 YNNKEL (reference sequence). The CDR3 totals 14 residues. CDR3 sequence (DNA): TGTGCCAGCAGCCAGGGGGACAGGGGATATGGCTACACCTTC. This encodes CASSQGDRGYGYTF.

This clonotype has ten or more counts. V usage is TRBV12-3 or TRBV12-4 and J usage is TRBJ2-2; maybe TRBD2 (6 bases). This CDR3 is 15 amino acids long. Trimming took 7 bases from V and 1 from J, leaving 13 bases between them. The CDR3, as DNA: TGTGCCAGCATCATAACCGGGGGGAACACCGGGGAGCTGTTTTTT. As protein: CASIITGGNTGELFF.